The 26 T cell receptor beta chains presented below share a single source sample, sequenced in a study of cytomegalovirus exposure and HLA in healthy donors. The PCR contained 60 Vbeta and 13 Jbeta primers. Sequencing used immunoSEQ multiplex PCR; TCRdb keeps in-frame clones, though not all of them. The sample totals tens of thousands of clones. The sequenced material came from PBMCs. The receptors shown here come from a man aged 50-59 years in good health and CMV-seronegative.

The V gene is TRBV5-1, the J gene TRBJ1-2, with 7 bases identical to TRBD1. V was clipped by 5 bases and J by 3 bases; unmatched bases: 7. Looked up from germline, CDR1 is SGHRS and CDR2 is YFSETQ. There are 14 residues in the CDR3. The CDR3 bases are TGCGCCAGCAGTAGCGAGGGGGCGTACTATGGCTACACCTTC. Its translation is CASSSEGAYYGYTF.

V usage is TRBV9 and J usage is TRBJ1-1, with D possibly being TRBD1 (5 bases). There are 13 residues in the CDR3. V lost 7 bases to trimming and J lost 4 bases, with 14 bases between them. Germline loops: CDR1 SGDLS, CDR2 YYNGEE. The CDR3 reads CASAQGLGTEAFF. In DNA form, the CDR3 reads TGTGCCAGCGCCCAGGGTCTCGGCACTGAAGCTTTCTTT.

The rearrangement joins TRBV18 to TRBJ2-5; possible D gene TRBD1, 6 bases. The CDR3 contains 14 residues. Germline values: CDR1 KGHSH, CDR2 LQKENI. The V end was cut by 3 bases, the J end by 5 bases, with 13 bases between. The CDR3 DNA reads TGTGCCAGCTCACCGACACTGGGGGCGGAGACCCAGTACTTC. Its protein is CASSPTLGAETQYF.

The rearrangement links TRBV7-2 to TRBJ1-2, with TRBD1 matching 7 bases. Per the germline V gene, CDR1 is SGHTA and CDR2 is FQGNSA. This CDR3 is 16 amino acids long. V gave up 1 base and J gave up 1 base; unmatched junction bases: 6. The CDR3 sequence is CASSLEPGQSNYGYTF. The CDR3 DNA follows: TGTGCCAGCAGCTTAGAGCCGGGACAGAGTAACTATGGCTACACCTTC. Drawing the rest from reference TRBV7-2 and TRBJ1-2, the complete variable domain is GAGVSQSPSNKVTEKGKDVELRCDPISGHTALYWYRQSLGQGLEFLIYFQGNSAPDKSGLPSDRFSAERTGGSVSTLTIQRTQQEDSAVYLCASSLEPGQSNYGYTFGSGTRLTVV.

The chain couples TRBV7-3 to TRBJ2-2, with 11 bases that match TRBD2. V was pared by 1 base and J by 7 bases, with 11 bases of the junction left unmatched. CDR1 and CDR2 (germline): SGHTA, FQGTGA. The CDR3 is 18 residues long. The CDR3 DNA reads TGTGCCAGCAGCTTAAGTGTAGCGGGGGGGCCGGTTGGCGGGGAGCTGTTTTTT. Translated: CASSLSVAGGPVGGELFF. Together with reference TRBV7-3 and TRBJ2-2, the CDR3 gives the full variable domain: GAGVSQTPSNKVTEKGKYVELRCDPISGHTALYWYRQSLGQGPEFLIYFQGTGAADDSGLPNDRFFAVRPEGSVSTLKIQRTERGDSAVYLCASSLSVAGGPVGGELFFGEGSRLTVL.

J is TRBJ2-1 and V is TRBV6-5; weak D call: TRBD1 (6 bases). The CDR3 sequence is 12 residues long. The V and J ends lost 6 bases and 8 bases respectively, with 11 bases between them. Germline CDR1 reads MNHEY; CDR2 reads SVGAGI. The CDR3 here is CASRLRTDEQFF. The CDR3 DNA is TGTGCCAGCAGGCTCAGGACAGATGAGCAGTTCTTC.

The chain joins TRBV5-6 to TRBJ1-1; D is unclear. The CDR3 consists of 15 residues. Germline V gives CDR1 SGHDT, CDR2 YYEEEE. Trimming cost V 1 base and J 0 bases, with 10 bases left between them. The CDR3 DNA reads as TGTGCCAGCAGCTTGCAGGTCGATATGAACACTGAAGCTTTCTTT. It encodes CASSLQVDMNTEAFF.

The rearrangement links TRBV28 to TRBJ1-4; D might be TRBD1 (5 bases). CDR3 length: 11 amino acids. Per the germline V gene, CDR1 is MDHEN and CDR2 is SYDVKM. V lost 3 bases, J lost 13 bases, and 9 bases lay in between. CDR3 amino acids: CASSLEGRLFF. The DNA of the CDR3 is TGTGCCAGCAGTTTGGAGGGGAGACTGTTTTTT.

The DNA of the CDR3 is TGCGCCAGCAGCCAAGTGGCCCAAGGGGATGAGCAGTTCTTC. It is translated as CASSQVAQGDEQFF. The rearrangement uses TRBV4-3 and TRBJ2-1; D is possibly TRBD1 (5 bases). Germline CDR1 LGHNA, CDR2 YSLEER. Trimming removed 1 base at V and 8 bases at J, with 12 bases between. The CDR3 is 14 residues long.

J is TRBJ1-2 and V is TRBV5-6; 7 bases agree with TRBD1. The CDR3 contains 16 residues. The V gene end was trimmed by 0 bases and the J gene end by 0 bases; junction bases not matched to a gene: 5. CDR1 SGHDT and CDR2 YYEEEE come from the germline V gene. The CDR3 region has the DNA TGTGCCAGCAGCTTGGGACAGGGCGGTACTAACTATGGCTACACCTTC. Encoded protein: CASSLGQGGTNYGYTF.

The V and J genes are TRBV7-3 and TRBJ2-5; 7 bases map to TRBD1. Gene TRBJ2-7 matches the end of the DNA better, so the J call may be wrong. The length of the CDR3 is 14 residues. Germline CDR1 SGHTA, CDR2 FQGTGA. The CDR3 region has the DNA TGTGCCAGCAGCTCCCGGGACAGCTCCTACGAGCAGTACTTC. Amino acid sequence: CASSSRDSSYEQYF.

The gene calls are TRBV19 and TRBJ2-3; a weak D match, TRBD1 (5 bases). Germline lookup yields CDR1 LNHDA and CDR2 SQIVND (reference sequence). The CDR3 covers 15 residues. V lost 3 bases and J 4 bases, leaving 14 bases between the germline ends. CDR3 in amino acids: CASSIGRGMSDTQYF. The CDR3 bases are TGTGCCAGTAGTATCGGAAGGGGAATGTCAGATACGCAGTATTTT.

V usage is TRBV5-1 and J usage is TRBJ1-4; D is unclear. V dropped 4 bases and J dropped 5 bases, with 12 bases sitting between them. The CDR3 length is 14 residues. Germline V gene sequence: CDR1 SGHRS, CDR2 YFSETQ. CDR3 nucleotides: TGCGCCAGCAGCCCGGAGGCAGTAAATGAAAAACTGTTTTTT. Translated: CASSPEAVNEKLFF.

V is TRBV6-5 and J is TRBJ2-7; 8 bases fit TRBD1. CDR3 length equals 14 residues. Per the germline V gene, CDR1 is MNHEY and CDR2 is SVGAGI. V lost 6 bases, J lost 3 bases, and 7 bases stayed unmatched. CDR3 in amino acids: CASRAGTGLYEQYF. The CDR3 DNA sequence: TGTGCCAGCAGGGCCGGGACAGGCCTCTACGAGCAGTACTTC.

This rearrangement joins TRBV2 to TRBJ2-7; 11 nucleotides agree with TRBD1. The junction had 9 bases not matched to a gene; V was cut back by 10 bases and J by 4 bases. The CDR3 totals 14 residues. Per germline, CDR1 SNHLY and CDR2 FYNNEI. The CDR3 is CANQDRGQRYEQYF. The CDR3 DNA reads as TGTGCCAACCAGGACAGGGGGCAGAGGTACGAGCAGTACTTC.

The chain employs TRBV4-1 and TRBJ1-2; D is unresolved. Trimming removed 0 bases from V and 2 bases from J, with 13 bases in between. This CDR3 has 16 residues. Germline CDR1 and CDR2: MGHRA and YSYEKL. As DNA, the CDR3 is TGCGCCAGCAGCCAAGAAAGAGCAGGATTCAACTATGGCTACACCTTC. It is translated as CASSQERAGFNYGYTF.

The chain uses TRBV6-5 and TRBJ2-7; D remains ambiguous. Germline lookup yields CDR1 MNHEY and CDR2 SVGAGI. Trimming removed 0 bases at V and 3 bases at J, with 12 bases between. The CDR3 loop spans 15 amino acids. For the CDR3, the DNA is TGTGCCAGCAGTTACTCGTTATCCCGACTCTACGAGCAGTACTTC. This encodes CASSYSLSRLYEQYF.

V is TRBV7-2 and J is TRBJ1-1, with TRBD1 matching over 9 bases. V was clipped by 3 bases and J by 4 bases; unmatched bases: 0. Germline CDR1 SGHTA, CDR2 FQGNSA. The CDR3 length is 13 residues. The DNA for the CDR3 is TGTGCCAGCAGCTTGGACAGGGGCACTGAAGCTTTCTTT. The encoded protein is CASSLDRGTEAFF.

The chain combines TRBV5-1 with TRBJ2-1; no clear D. There are 13 residues in the CDR3. V shed 4 bases and J shed 9 bases, with 14 bases lying between them. Germline values: CDR1 SGHRS, CDR2 YFSETQ. CDR3 amino acids: CASSISRWAEQFF. As DNA, the CDR3 is TGCGCCAGCAGCATCTCACGGTGGGCTGAGCAGTTCTTC.

The V and J genes are TRBV5-1 and TRBJ1-1, with 7 bases that match TRBD1. CDR1 is SGHRS, CDR2 YFSETQ, per germline. J was trimmed by 4 bases and V by 0 bases; bases with no gene match: 3. The CDR3 length is 14 residues. The CDR3 bases are TGCGCCAGCAGCTTGGGACAGGGAACCACTGAAGCTTTCTTT. This translates into CASSLGQGTTEAFF.

This chain links TRBV5-6 with TRBJ2-7, with D possibly matching TRBD2 (6 bases). Germline lookup yields CDR1 SGHDT and CDR2 YYEEEE. V shed 6 bases and J shed 5 bases, with 21 bases lying between them. This CDR3 is built from 15 residues. CDR3 DNA: TGTGCCAGCAACTCGCCCGGGGAGGAGGTAGACGAGCAGTACTTC. Amino acid sequence: CASNSPGEEVDEQYF.

The chain couples TRBV6-6 to TRBJ2-5, with 7 bases lining up with TRBD2. After removal of 7 bases from V and 5 bases from J, the junction contained 10 bases not matched to a gene. The CDR3 totals 14 residues. Per the germline V gene, CDR1 is MNHNY and CDR2 is SVGAGI (reference sequence). The CDR3 here is CASNKRLAQETQYF. The CDR3 nucleotides read TGTGCCAGCAACAAACGACTAGCTCAGGAGACCCAGTACTTC.

The J gene is TRBJ2-7, the V gene TRBV10-1, with 8 nucleotides matching TRBD1. The junction had 3 bases not matched to a gene; V was cut back by 10 bases and J by 4 bases. This CDR3 has 11 amino acids. CDR1 and CDR2 (germline): WNHNN, SYGVQD (reference sequence). The CDR3 loop is CATGQEYEQYF. In DNA, the CDR3 is TGCGCCACGGGACAGGAGTACGAGCAGTACTTC.

The V call is TRBV19, the J call TRBJ2-7; D gene unclear. Per germline, CDR1 LNHDA and CDR2 SQIVND (reference sequence). Trimming took 5 bases from V and 2 from J, leaving 16 bases between them. This CDR3 is 15 amino acids long. The CDR3 region has the DNA TGTGCCAGTAGTCTCTACTTGATTAATACCTACGAGCAGTACTTC. It translates to CASSLYLINTYEQYF. Filled out from reference TRBV19 and TRBJ2-7, the complete variable domain reads DGGITQSPKYLFRKEGQNVTLSCEQNLNHDAMYWYRQDPGQGLRLIYYSQIVNDFQKGDIAEGYSVSREKKESFPLTVTSAQKNPTAFYLCASSLYLINTYEQYFGPGTRLTVT.

V and J are TRBV28 and TRBJ1-5; 9 nucleotides line up with TRBD1. The CDR3 is 14 residues long. The V segment lost 5 bases and the J segment 9 bases; nucleotides outside the gene matches: 8. Germline CDR1 MDHEN, CDR2 SYDVKM. CDR3 sequence: CASSDRDRDWPQHF. The CDR3 DNA reads TGTGCCAGCAGTGACCGGGACAGGGATTGGCCCCAGCATTTT.

The chain recombines TRBV5-1 with TRBJ2-3; 9 nucleotides align to TRBD1. CDR3 length: 15 amino acids. Per germline, CDR1 SGHRS and CDR2 YFSETQ. V trimming: 3 bases; J trimming: 3 bases; junction bases outside the gene matches: 5. The CDR3 region is CASSSGTGITDTQYF. CDR3 nucleotide sequence: TGCGCCAGCAGCTCCGGGACAGGGATTACAGATACGCAGTATTTT.